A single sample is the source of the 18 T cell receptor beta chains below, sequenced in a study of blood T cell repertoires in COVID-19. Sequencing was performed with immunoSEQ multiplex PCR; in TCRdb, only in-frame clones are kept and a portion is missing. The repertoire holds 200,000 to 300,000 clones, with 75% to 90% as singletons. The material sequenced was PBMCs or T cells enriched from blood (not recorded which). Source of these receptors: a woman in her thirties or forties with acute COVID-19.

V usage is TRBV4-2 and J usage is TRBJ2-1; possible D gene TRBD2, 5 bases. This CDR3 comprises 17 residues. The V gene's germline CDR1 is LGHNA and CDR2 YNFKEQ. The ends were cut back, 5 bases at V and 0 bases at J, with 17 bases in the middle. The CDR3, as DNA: TGTGCCAGCAGCTCGAGGGCCGGGATTAGCTCCTACAATGAGCAGTTCTTC. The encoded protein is CASSSRAGISSYNEQFF.

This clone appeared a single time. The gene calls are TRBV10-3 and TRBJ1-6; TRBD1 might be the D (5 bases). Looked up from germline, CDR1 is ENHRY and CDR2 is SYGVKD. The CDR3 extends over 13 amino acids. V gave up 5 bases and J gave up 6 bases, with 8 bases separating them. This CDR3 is CAISTGGNSPLHF. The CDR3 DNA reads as TGTGCCATCAGTACGGGGGGTAATTCACCCCTCCACTTT.

CDR3 residues: CASSQTRDRLDNEQFF. The CDR3 coding sequence is TGTGCCAGCAGCCAAACGCGGGATAGACTTGACAATGAGCAGTTCTTC. The gene calls are TRBV3-1 (or the pseudogene TRBV3-2) and TRBJ2-1; D is possibly TRBD2 (6 bases). Per the germline V gene, CDR1 is LGHDT and CDR2 is YNNKEL (reference sequence). The V end was cut by 2 bases, the J end by 5 bases, with 16 bases between. The CDR3 is 16 amino acids.

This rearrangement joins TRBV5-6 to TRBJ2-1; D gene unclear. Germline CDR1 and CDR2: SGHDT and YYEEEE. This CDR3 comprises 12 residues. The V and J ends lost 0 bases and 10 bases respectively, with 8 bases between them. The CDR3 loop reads CASSLARYEQFF. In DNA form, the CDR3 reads TGTGCCAGCAGCTTGGCCCGGTACGAGCAGTTCTTC.

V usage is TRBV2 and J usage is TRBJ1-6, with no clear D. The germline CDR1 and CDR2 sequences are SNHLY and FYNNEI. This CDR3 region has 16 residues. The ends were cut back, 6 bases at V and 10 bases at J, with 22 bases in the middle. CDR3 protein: CASSRRGDTLRSPLHF. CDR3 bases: TGTGCCAGCAGCAGACGAGGAGATACCTTAAGGTCACCCCTCCACTTT.

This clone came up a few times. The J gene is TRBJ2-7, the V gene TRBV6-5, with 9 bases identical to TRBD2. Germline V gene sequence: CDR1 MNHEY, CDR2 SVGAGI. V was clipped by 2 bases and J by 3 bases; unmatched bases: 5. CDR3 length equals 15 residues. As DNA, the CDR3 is TGTGCCAGCAGTTACAGCGGGAGGAGGGGCTACGAGCAGTACTTC. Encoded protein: CASSYSGRRGYEQYF.

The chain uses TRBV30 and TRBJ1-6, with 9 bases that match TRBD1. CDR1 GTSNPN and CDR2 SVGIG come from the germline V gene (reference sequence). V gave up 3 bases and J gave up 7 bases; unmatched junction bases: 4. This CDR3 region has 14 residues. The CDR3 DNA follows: TGTGCCTGGAGGCCGGGACAGGGAAATTCACCCCTCCACTTT. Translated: CAWRPGQGNSPLHF.

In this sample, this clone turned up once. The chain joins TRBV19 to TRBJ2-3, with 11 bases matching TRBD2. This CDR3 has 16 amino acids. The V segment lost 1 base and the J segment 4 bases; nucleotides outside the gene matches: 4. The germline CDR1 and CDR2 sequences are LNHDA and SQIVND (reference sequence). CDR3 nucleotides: TGTGCCAGTAGTATAGCGACTAGCGGGATAGCAGATACGCAGTATTTT. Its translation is CASSIATSGIADTQYF.

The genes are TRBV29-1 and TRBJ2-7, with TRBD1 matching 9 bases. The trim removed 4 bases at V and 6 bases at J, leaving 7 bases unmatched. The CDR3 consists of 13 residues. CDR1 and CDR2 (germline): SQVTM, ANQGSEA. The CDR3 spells CSVAGTGYGEQYF. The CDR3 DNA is TGCAGCGTTGCCGGGACAGGGTACGGCGAGCAGTACTTC.

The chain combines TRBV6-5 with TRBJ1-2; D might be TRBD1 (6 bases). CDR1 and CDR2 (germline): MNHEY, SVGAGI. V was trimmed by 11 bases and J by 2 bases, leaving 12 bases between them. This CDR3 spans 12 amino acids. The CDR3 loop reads CASGGRNYGYTF. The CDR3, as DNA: TGTGCCTCGGGGGGCAGAAACTATGGCTACACCTTC.

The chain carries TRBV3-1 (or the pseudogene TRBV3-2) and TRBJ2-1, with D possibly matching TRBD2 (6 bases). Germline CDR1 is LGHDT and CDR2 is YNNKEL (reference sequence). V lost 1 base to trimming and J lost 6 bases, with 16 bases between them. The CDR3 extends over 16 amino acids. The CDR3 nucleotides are TGTGCCAGCAGCCAAGCCGCCGCTAGCGCCCGCAATGAGCAGTTCTTC. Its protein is CASSQAAASARNEQFF.

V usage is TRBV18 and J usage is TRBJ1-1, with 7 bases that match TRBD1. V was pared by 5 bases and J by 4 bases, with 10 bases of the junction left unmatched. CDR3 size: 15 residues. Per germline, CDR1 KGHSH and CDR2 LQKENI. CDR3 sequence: CASSSQGVWGTEAFF. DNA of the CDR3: TGTGCCAGCTCAAGCCAGGGGGTATGGGGCACTGAAGCTTTCTTT.

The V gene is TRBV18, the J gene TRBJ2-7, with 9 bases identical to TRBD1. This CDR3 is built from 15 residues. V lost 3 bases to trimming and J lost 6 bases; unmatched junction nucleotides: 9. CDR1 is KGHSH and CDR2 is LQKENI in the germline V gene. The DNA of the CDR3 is TGTGCCAGCTCACCTCAGGGACAGGGTTTTAGCGAGCAGTACTTC. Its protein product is CASSPQGQGFSEQYF.

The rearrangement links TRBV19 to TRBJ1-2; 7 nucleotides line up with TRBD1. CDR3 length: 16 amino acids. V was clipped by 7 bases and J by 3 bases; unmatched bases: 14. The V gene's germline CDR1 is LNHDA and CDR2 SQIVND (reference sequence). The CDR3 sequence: CASMGRQGEGDYGYTF. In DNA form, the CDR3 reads TGTGCCAGTATGGGGCGACAGGGTGAAGGAGACTATGGCTACACCTTC.

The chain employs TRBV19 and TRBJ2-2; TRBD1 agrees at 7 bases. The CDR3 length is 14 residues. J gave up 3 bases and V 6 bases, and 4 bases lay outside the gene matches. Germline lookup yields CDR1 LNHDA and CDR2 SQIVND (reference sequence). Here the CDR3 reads CASSRDSYTGELFF. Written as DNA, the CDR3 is TGTGCCAGTAGCCGGGACAGTTACACCGGGGAGCTGTTTTTT.

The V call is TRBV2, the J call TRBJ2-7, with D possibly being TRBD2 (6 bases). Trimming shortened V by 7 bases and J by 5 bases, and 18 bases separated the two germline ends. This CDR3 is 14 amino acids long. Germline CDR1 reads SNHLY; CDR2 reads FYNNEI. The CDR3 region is CASKVEGFLHEQYF. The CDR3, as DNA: TGTGCCAGCAAGGTGGAGGGTTTTCTCCACGAGCAGTACTTC.

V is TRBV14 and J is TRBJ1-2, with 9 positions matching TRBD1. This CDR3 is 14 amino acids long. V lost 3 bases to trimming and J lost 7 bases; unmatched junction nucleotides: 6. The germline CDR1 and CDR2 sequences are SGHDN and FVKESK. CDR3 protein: CASSHTGQGSGYTF. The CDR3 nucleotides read TGTGCCAGCAGCCACACGGGACAGGGTAGTGGCTACACCTTC.

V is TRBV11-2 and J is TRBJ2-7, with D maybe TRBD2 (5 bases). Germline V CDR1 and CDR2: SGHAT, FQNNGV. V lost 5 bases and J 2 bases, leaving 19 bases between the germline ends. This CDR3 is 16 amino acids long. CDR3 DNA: TGTGCCAGCAGCCCAAATAGTCAGGAGGCGGCCTACGAGCAGTACTTC. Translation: CASSPNSQEAAYEQYF. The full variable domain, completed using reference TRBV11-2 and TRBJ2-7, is EAGVAQSPRYKIIEKRQSVAFWCNPISGHATLYWYQQILGQGPKLLIQFQNNGVVDDSQLPKDRFSAERLKGVDSTLKIQPAKLEDSAVYLCASSPNSQEAAYEQYFGPGTRLTVT.